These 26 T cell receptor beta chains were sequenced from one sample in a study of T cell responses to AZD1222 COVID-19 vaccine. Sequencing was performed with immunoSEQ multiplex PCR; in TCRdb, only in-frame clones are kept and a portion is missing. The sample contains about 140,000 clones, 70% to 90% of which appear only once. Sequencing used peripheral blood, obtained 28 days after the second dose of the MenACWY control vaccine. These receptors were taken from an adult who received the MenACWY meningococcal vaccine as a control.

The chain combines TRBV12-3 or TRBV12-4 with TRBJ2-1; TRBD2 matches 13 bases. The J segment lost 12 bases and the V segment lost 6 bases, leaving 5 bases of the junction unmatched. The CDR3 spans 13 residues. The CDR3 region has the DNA TGTGCCAGCAGGCCCCGGACTAGCGGGGGGCAGTTCTTC. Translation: CASRPRTSGGQFF.

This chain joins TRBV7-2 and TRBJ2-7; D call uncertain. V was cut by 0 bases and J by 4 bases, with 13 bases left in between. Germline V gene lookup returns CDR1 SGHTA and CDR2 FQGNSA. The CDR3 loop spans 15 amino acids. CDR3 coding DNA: TGTGCCAGCAGCTTAGCGTTTGGAGCCTCGTACGAGCAGTACTTC. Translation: CASSLAFGASYEQYF.

The DNA of the CDR3 is TGTGCCAGCAGCTTAGTCTCAGGCCGGAACACTGAAGCTTTCTTT. Its protein product is CASSLVSGRNTEAFF. The gene calls are TRBV7-9 and TRBJ1-1; unclear D gene. CDR3 size: 15 residues. V was clipped by 1 base and J by 1 base, with 10 bases between them. Germline CDR1 and CDR2: SEHNR and FQNEAQ (reference sequence). The full variable domain, rest sourced from reference TRBV7-9 and TRBJ1-1, is DTGVSQNPRHKITKRGQNVTFRCDPISEHNRLYWYRQTLGQGPEFLTYFQNEAQLEKSRLLSDRFSAERPKGSFSTLEIQRTEQGDSAMYLCASSLVSGRNTEAFFGQGTRLTVV.

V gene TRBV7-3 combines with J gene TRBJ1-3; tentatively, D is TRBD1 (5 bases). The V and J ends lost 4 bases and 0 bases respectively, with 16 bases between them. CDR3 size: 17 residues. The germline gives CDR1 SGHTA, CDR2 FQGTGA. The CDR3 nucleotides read TGTGCCAGCAGCTCTCCCCCGGGGGTATACTCTGGAAACACCATATATTTT. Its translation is CASSSPPGVYSGNTIYF.

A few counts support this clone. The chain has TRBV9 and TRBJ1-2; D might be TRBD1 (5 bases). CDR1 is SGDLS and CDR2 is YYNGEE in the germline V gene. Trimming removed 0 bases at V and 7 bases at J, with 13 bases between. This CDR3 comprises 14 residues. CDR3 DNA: TGTGCCAGCAGCGTAGCGGGGGGGAGGGTTGGCTACACCTTC. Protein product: CASSVAGGRVGYTF.

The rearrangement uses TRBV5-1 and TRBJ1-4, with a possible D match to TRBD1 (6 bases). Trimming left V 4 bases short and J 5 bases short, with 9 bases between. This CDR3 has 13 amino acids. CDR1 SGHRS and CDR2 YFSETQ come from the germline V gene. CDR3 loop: CASSRGSNEKLFF. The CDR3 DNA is TGCGCCAGCAGCAGGGGGTCGAATGAAAAACTGTTTTTT. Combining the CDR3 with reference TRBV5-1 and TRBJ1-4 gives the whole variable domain KAGVTQTPRYLIKTRGQQVTLSCSPISGHRSVSWYQQTPGQGLQFLFEYFSETQRNKGNFPGRFSGRQFSNSRSEMNVSTLELGDSALYLCASSRGSNEKLFFGSGTQLSVL.

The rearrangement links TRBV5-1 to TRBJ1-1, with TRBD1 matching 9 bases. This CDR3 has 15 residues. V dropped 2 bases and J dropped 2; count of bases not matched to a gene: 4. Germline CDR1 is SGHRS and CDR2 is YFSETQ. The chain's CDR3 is CASSFTGGFNTEAFF. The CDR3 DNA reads TGCGCCAGCAGCTTCACAGGGGGCTTCAACACTGAAGCTTTCTTT.

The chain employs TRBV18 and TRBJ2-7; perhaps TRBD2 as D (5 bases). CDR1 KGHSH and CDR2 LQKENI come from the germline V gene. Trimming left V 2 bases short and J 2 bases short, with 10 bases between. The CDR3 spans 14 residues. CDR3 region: CASSPTSGTYEQYF. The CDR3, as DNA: TGTGCCAGCTCACCAACATCGGGAACCTACGAGCAGTACTTC.

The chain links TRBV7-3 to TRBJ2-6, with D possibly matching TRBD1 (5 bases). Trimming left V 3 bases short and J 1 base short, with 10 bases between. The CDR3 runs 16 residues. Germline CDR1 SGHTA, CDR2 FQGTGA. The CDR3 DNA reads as TGTGCCAGCAGCTTCGACGCAGGGTCTGGGGCCAACGTCCTGACTTTC. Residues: CASSFDAGSGANVLTF.

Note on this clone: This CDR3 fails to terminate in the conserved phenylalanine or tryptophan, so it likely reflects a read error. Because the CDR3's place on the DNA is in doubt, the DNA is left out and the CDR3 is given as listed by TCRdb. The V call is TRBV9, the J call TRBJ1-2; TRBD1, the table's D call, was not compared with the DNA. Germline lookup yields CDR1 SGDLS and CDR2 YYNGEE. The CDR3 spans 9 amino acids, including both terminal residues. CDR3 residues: CASSVQASR.

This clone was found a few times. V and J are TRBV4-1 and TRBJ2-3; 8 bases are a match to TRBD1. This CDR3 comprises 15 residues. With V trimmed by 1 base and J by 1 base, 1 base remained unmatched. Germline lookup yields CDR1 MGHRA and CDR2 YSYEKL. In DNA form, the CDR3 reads TGCGCCAGCAGCCAAGGACAGGGGCGCACAGATACGCAGTATTTT. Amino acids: CASSQGQGRTDTQYF.

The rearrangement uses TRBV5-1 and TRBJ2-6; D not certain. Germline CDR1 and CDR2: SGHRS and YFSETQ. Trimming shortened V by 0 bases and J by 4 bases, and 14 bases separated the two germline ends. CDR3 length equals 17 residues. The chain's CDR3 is CASSLGQVAFGANVLTF. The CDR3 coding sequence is TGCGCCAGCAGCTTGGGCCAGGTTGCTTTCGGGGCCAACGTCCTGACTTTC.

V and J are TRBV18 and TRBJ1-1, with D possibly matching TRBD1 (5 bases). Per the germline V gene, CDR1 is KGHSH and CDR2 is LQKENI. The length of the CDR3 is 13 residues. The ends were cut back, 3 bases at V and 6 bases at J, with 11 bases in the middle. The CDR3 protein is CASSPKQGPEAFF. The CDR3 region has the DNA TGTGCCAGCTCACCGAAGCAGGGCCCTGAAGCTTTCTTT.

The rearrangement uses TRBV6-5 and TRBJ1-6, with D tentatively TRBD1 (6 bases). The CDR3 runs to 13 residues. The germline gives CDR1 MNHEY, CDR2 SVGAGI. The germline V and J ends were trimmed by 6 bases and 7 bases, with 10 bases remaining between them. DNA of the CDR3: TGTGCCAGCAGGTGGCAGGGGAATTCACCCCTCCACTTT. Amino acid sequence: CASRWQGNSPLHF.

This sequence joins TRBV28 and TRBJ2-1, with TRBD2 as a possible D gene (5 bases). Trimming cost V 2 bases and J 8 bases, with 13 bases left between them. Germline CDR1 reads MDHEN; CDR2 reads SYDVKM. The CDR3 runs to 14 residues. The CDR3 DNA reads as TGTGCCAGCAGTTTACTGTCTGAGGACTATGAGCAGTTCTTC. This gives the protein CASSLLSEDYEQFF.

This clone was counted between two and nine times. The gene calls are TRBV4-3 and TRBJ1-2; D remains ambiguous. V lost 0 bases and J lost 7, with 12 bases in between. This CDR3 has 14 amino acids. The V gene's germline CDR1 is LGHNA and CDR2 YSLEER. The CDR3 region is CASSQDGRSGGYTF. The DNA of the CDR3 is TGCGCCAGCAGCCAAGATGGGCGCAGCGGTGGCTACACCTTC.

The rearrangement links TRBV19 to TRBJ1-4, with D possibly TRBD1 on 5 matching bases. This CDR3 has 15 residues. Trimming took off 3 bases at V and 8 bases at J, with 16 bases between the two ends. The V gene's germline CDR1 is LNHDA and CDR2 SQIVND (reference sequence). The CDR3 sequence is CASSMHRYLWEKLFF. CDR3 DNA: TGTGCCAGTAGTATGCACAGGTACCTATGGGAAAAACTGTTTTTT.

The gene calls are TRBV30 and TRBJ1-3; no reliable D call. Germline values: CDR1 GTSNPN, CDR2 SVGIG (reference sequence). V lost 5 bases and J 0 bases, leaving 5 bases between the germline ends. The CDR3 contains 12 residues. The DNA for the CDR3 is TGTGCCTGGGGACTCTCTGGAAACACCATATATTTT. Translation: CAWGLSGNTIYF.

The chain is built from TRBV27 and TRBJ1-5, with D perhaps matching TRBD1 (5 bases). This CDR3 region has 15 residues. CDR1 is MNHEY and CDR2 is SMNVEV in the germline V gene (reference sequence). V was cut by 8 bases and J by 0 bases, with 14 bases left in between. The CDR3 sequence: CASRIGANSNQPQHF. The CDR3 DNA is TGTGCCAGCCGCATAGGGGCAAATAGCAATCAGCCCCAGCATTTT.

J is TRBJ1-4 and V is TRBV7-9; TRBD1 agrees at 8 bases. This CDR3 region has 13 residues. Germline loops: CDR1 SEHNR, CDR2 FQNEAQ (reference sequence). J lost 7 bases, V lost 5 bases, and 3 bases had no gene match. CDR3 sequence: CASSHRGGEKLFF. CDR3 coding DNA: TGTGCCAGCAGCCACAGGGGGGGTGAAAAACTGTTTTTT.

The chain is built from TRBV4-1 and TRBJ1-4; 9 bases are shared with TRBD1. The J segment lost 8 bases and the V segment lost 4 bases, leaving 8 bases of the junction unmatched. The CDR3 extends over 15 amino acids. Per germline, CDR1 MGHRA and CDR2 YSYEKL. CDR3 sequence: CASSLWTGDGEKLFF. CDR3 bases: TGCGCCAGCAGCCTTTGGACAGGGGATGGGGAAAAACTGTTTTTT.

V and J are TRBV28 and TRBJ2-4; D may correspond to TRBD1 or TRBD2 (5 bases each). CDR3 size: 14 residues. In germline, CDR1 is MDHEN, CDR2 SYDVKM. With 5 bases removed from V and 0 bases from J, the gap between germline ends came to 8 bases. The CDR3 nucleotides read TGTGCCAGCAGTCCAGGGACAGCCAAAAACATTCAGTACTTC. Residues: CASSPGTAKNIQYF.

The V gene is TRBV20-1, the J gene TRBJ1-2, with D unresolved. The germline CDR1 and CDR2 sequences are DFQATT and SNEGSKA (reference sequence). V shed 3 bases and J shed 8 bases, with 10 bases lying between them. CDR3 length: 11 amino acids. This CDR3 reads CSASGLGGYTF. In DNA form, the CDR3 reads TGCAGTGCTAGCGGGCTCGGGGGCTACACCTTC.

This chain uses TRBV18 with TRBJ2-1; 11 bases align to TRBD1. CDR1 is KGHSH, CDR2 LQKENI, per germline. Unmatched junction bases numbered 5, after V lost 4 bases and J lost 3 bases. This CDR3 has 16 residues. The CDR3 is CASSQGQGGRYNEQFF. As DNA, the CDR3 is TGTGCCAGCTCACAGGGACAGGGGGGCCGCTACAATGAGCAGTTCTTC.

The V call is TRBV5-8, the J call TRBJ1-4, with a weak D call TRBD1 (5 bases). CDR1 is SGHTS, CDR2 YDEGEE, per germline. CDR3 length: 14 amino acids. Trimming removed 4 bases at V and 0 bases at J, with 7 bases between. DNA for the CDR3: TGTGCCAGCAGCGAGGGGCCAACTAATGAAAAACTGTTTTTT. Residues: CASSEGPTNEKLFF. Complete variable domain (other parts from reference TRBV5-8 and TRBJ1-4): EAGVTQSPTHLIKTRGQQATLRCSPISGHTSVYWYQQALGLGLQFLLWYDEGEERNRGNFPPRFSGRQFPNYSSELNVNALELEDSALYLCASSEGPTNEKLFFGSGTQLSVL.

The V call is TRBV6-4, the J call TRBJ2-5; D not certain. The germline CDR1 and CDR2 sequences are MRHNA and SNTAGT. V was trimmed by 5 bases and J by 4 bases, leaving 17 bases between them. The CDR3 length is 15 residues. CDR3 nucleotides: TGTGCCAGCAGTCCTACCCCGGGCCCTGCAGAGACCCAGTACTTC. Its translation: CASSPTPGPAETQYF.